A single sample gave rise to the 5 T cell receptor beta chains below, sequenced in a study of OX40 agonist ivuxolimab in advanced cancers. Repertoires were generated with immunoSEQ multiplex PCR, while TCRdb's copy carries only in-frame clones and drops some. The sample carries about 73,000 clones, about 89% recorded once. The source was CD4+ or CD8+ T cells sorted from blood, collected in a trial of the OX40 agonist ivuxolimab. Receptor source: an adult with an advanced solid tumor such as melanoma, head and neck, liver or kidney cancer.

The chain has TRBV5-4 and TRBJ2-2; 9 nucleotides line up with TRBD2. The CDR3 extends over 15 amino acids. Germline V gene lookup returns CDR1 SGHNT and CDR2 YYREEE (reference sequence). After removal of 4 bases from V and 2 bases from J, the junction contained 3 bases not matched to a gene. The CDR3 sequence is CASSVAGVNTGELFF. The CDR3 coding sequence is TGTGCCAGCAGCGTAGCGGGGGTCAACACCGGGGAGCTGTTTTTT.

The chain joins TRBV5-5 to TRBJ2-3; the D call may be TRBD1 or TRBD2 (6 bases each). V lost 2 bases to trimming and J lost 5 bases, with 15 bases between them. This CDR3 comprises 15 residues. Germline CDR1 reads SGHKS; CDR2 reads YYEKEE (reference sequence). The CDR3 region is CASSLWLEGGDTQYF. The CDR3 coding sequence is TGTGCCAGCAGCTTATGGCTGGAGGGGGGAGATACGCAGTATTTT.

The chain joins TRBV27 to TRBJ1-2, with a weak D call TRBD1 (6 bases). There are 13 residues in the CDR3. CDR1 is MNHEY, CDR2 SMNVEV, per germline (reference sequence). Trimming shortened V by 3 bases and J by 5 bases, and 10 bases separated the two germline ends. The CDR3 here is CASSFEGEYGYTF. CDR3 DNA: TGTGCCAGCAGTTTCGAGGGGGAGTATGGCTACACCTTC.

The CDR3 loop reads CAWTSGSDTQYF. The CDR3 DNA reads as TGTGCCTGGACCTCAGGGTCAGATACGCAGTATTTT. The chain joins TRBV30 to TRBJ2-3, with D possibly matching TRBD1 (5 bases). This CDR3 contains 12 residues. Germline V gives CDR1 GTSNPN, CDR2 SVGIG (reference sequence). The germline V and J ends were trimmed by 4 bases and 4 bases, with 9 bases remaining between them.

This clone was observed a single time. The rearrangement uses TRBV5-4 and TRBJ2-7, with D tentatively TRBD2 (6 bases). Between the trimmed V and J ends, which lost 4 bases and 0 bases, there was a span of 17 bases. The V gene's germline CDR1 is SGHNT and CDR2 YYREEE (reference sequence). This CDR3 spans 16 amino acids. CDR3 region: CASSLSGRGSSYEQYF. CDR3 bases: TGTGCCAGCAGCCTATCTGGGCGGGGCTCCTCCTACGAGCAGTACTTC.